One and the same sample provided the 13 T cell receptor beta chains below, sequenced in a study of T cells after posttransplantation cyclophosphamide. The protocol was immunoSEQ multiplex PCR, while the TCRdb copy is restricted to in-frame clones and leaves out a portion. The repertoire has 40,000 to 55,000 clones, none seen only once; the ten largest take 2.2%. Material: PBMCs. These receptors all stem from a man aged 35 to 55 in good health, CMV-negative, and a related stem cell transplant donor.

This clone has ten or more counts. The V and J genes are TRBV5-1 and TRBJ2-7; 13 nucleotides agree with TRBD2. V lost 7 bases, J lost 3 bases, and 4 bases stayed unmatched. This CDR3 has 14 amino acids. Germline V gene lookup returns CDR1 SGHRS and CDR2 YFSETQ. CDR3 in amino acids: CASQGLAGLYEQYF. The CDR3 DNA sequence: TGCGCCAGCCAGGGACTAGCGGGGCTCTACGAGCAGTACTTC.

This clone was observed many times. The chain is built from TRBV5-1 and TRBJ1-3, with D unresolved. With 0 bases removed from V and 0 bases from J, the gap between germline ends came to 13 bases. Germline CDR1 SGHRS, CDR2 YFSETQ. The length of the CDR3 is 17 residues. CDR3 amino acids: CASSLVASQNSGNTIYF. As DNA, the CDR3 is TGCGCCAGCAGCTTGGTGGCCTCGCAGAACTCTGGAAACACCATATATTTT.

This clone was seen ten or more times. The chain has TRBV10-2 and TRBJ1-6; 7 bases are shared with TRBD1. Looked up from germline, CDR1 is WSHSY and CDR2 is SAAADI. Trimming cost V 0 bases and J 7 bases; bases outside gene matches: 15. CDR3 length: 19 amino acids. CDR3 DNA: TGCGCCAGCAGTGAGTCCGAGGCGTTTGGGGGACAGAGGAATTCACCCCTCCACTTT. Translating it yields CASSESEAFGGQRNSPLHF.

This clone showed up many times. This same CDR3 is encoded by further DNA sequences in the sample. V is TRBV19 and J is TRBJ1-5, with D tentatively TRBD1 (5 bases). This CDR3 spans 15 amino acids. V was trimmed by 3 bases and J by 4 bases, leaving 13 bases between them. CDR1 and CDR2 from the germline V gene are LNHDA and SQIVND (reference sequence). The CDR3 region has the DNA TGTGCCAGTAGTATTTCCGGGACTCCAAATCAGCCCCAGCATTTT. Translated: CASSISGTPNQPQHF.

Many counts were recorded for this clone. The chain has TRBV27 and TRBJ2-3; 7 bases map to TRBD1. V trimming: 6 bases; J trimming: 7 bases; junction bases outside the gene matches: 7. Germline CDR1 is MNHEY and CDR2 is SMNVEV (reference sequence). The length of the CDR3 is 13 residues. The CDR3 bases are TGTGCCAGCAGACCTACAGGGGCATATACGCAGTATTTT. As protein: CASRPTGAYTQYF.

This clone has a count of ten or more. V is TRBV7-9 and J is TRBJ2-3; D is unclear. The V end was cut by 2 bases, the J end by 2 bases, with 8 bases between. Germline-derived CDR1 and CDR2 are SEHNR and FQNEAQ (reference sequence). The CDR3 sequence is 14 residues long. DNA of the CDR3: TGTGCCAGCAGCTTAACTGCGGCCACAGATACGCAGTATTTT. Its protein product is CASSLTAATDTQYF.

This clone was picked up many times. The genes are TRBV6-6 and TRBJ1-3; no reliable D call. V gave up 8 bases and J gave up 4 bases, with 15 bases separating them. This CDR3 spans 14 amino acids. Germline CDR1 reads MNHNY; CDR2 reads SVGAGI (reference sequence). For the CDR3, the DNA is TGTGCCAGCCTCCCAGAGGGTCGGGGAAACACCATATATTTT. Protein: CASLPEGRGNTIYF.

This clone has a count of ten or more. This chain uses TRBV27 with TRBJ2-7; 10 nucleotides line up with TRBD1. Germline trimming cut 4 bases from V and 6 bases from J; bases unmatched to any gene: 9. The CDR3 totals 15 residues. Germline V gene lookup returns CDR1 MNHEY and CDR2 SMNVEV (reference sequence). CDR3 sequence (DNA): TGTGCCAGCAGTTCCGGACAGGGGGTTTTTAGCGAGCAGTACTTC. This sequence encodes CASSSGQGVFSEQYF.

This clone was seen at least ten times. This chain connects TRBV18 to TRBJ1-1; D ambiguous. The CDR3 covers 14 residues. The germline V gene has CDR1 KGHSH and CDR2 LQKENI. V lost 5 bases, J lost 8 bases, and 18 bases lay in between. The CDR3 here is CASSSFRDPHEAFF. For the CDR3, the DNA is TGTGCCAGCTCATCTTTCCGGGATCCCCACGAAGCTTTCTTT.

This clone was recorded at least ten times. The chain employs TRBV21-1 and TRBJ1-1. TRBV21-1 is a recognized pseudogene. The CDR3 length is 15 residues. CDR3 region: CASSPSGGLNTEAFF. The CDR3 DNA reads TGTGCCAGCAGCCCCAGCGGGGGGCTGAACACTGAAGCTTTCTTT.

Ten or more counts support this clone. The gene calls are TRBV6-1 and TRBJ2-7, with TRBD2 identical over 9 bases. Germline CDR1 and CDR2: MNHNS and SASEGT. V lost 2 bases and J lost 11; bases outside the gene matches: 13. The CDR3 length is 15 residues. CDR3 DNA sequence: TGTGCCAGCAGTGAATTCGTAGCGGGAGTACGGATAGAGTACTTC. Translated: CASSEFVAGVRIEYF.

This clone was picked up many times. This chain connects TRBV19 to TRBJ2-7, with 10 bases matching TRBD2. This CDR3 has 15 amino acids. Germline lookup yields CDR1 LNHDA and CDR2 SQIVND (reference sequence). With V trimmed by 6 bases and J by 3 bases, 8 bases remained unmatched. The chain's CDR3 is CASRTSSGSSYEQYF. CDR3 nucleotide sequence: TGTGCCAGTAGGACGTCTAGCGGGAGTAGCTACGAGCAGTACTTC.

The gene calls are TRBV28 and TRBJ1-6; no clear D. The CDR3 is 14 amino acids. From germline, CDR1 is MDHEN and CDR2 SYDVKM. With 6 bases removed from V and 9 bases from J, the gap between germline ends came to 15 bases. The CDR3 spells CASSAAEGISPLHF. CDR3 bases: TGTGCCAGCAGCGCGGCGGAGGGAATTTCACCCCTCCACTTT.